These 10 T cell receptor beta chains were all obtained from the same sample, sequenced in a study of T cells after yellow fever vaccination. TCRdb re-derived calls from the 5' RACE reads in MiXCR, one entry per CDR3 protein. The sample shows about 330,000 distinct CDR3 sequences, approximately 8% of them seen only once. This specimen was PBMCs, taken about 41 days after the first yellow fever vaccination. Receptors originate from a man between 18 and 35 years old who received the YFV17D yellow fever vaccine.

This clonotype was detected only a few times. The gene calls are TRBV4-2 and TRBJ1-2, with D unresolved. Trimming pared 4 bases from V and 7 bases from J, leaving 10 bases between. Germline lookup yields CDR1 LGHNA and CDR2 YNFKEQ. The CDR3 contains 12 residues. CDR3 bases: TGTGCCAGCAGCCTGGACGGTTCTGGCTACACCTTC. Encoded protein: CASSLDGSGYTF.

The rearrangement links TRBV4-1 to TRBJ2-7; 7 nucleotides agree with TRBD2. Germline trimming cut 1 base from V and 6 bases from J; bases unmatched to any gene: 9. Germline values: CDR1 MGHRA, CDR2 YSYEKL. The CDR3 length is 15 residues. For the CDR3, the DNA is TGCGCCAGCAGCCAAGGTGAGTTCCCGGGAGGCGAGCAGTACGTC. It specifies CASSQGEFPGGEQYV.

The chain uses TRBV5-1 and TRBJ1-1; D is unresolved. This CDR3 has 13 amino acids. Per germline, CDR1 SGHRS and CDR2 YFSETQ. Trimming cost V 5 bases and J 2 bases, with 10 bases left between them. The CDR3 nucleotides are TGCGCCAGCAGATCAGAGAGTAACACTGAAGCTTTCTTT. It translates to CASRSESNTEAFF.

This clonotype was detected only a few times. The J gene is TRBJ2-7, the V gene TRBV5-1; unclear D gene. Trimming left V 4 bases short and J 6 bases short, with 14 bases between. There are 13 residues in the CDR3. Germline values: CDR1 SGHRS, CDR2 YFSETQ. CDR3 bases: TGCGCCAGCAGCACCAAGGTCGGCCCCGAGCAGTACTTC. Translated: CASSTKVGPEQYF.

This chain connects TRBV27 to TRBJ2-3, with 7 nucleotides matching TRBD2. CDR1 is MNHEY, CDR2 SMNVEV, per germline (reference sequence). The CDR3 covers 16 residues. V was clipped by 6 bases and J by 4 bases; unmatched bases: 13. In nucleotides, the CDR3 is TGTGCCAGCAGCTCTCCGCGGGGGATGAGGGCAGATACGCAGTATTTT. Residues: CASSSPRGMRADTQYF.

A few counts support this clonotype. The V and J genes are TRBV15 and TRBJ2-7; D perhaps matches TRBD1 (6 bases). Germline CDR1 is LNHNV and CDR2 is YYDKDF (reference sequence). This CDR3 region has 12 residues. V dropped 4 bases and J dropped 3 bases, with 7 bases sitting between them. This chain's CDR3 is CATSIQGYEQYF. CDR3 nucleotides: TGTGCCACCAGCATACAGGGCTACGAGCAGTACTTC.

This clonotype was observed a handful of times. V gene TRBV7-2 combines with J gene TRBJ2-1; D may be TRBD1 (5 bases). The V gene lost 6 bases and the J gene lost 7 bases, with 16 bases spanning the gap. CDR1 and CDR2 from the germline V gene are SGHTA and FQGNSA. CDR3 length equals 14 residues. CDR3 amino acids: CASRTARALNEQFF. The CDR3 DNA is TGTGCCAGCAGAACGGCCAGGGCTTTGAATGAGCAGTTCTTC.

This clonotype was counted only a few times. The chain couples TRBV29-1 to TRBJ2-5, with D hard to call. V gave up 4 bases and J gave up 2 bases, with 11 bases separating them. Germline V CDR1 and CDR2: SQVTM, ANQGSEA. CDR3 length: 13 amino acids. DNA for the CDR3: TGCAGCGTTGCCAAGGTGATACAAGAGACCCAGTACTTC. This encodes CSVAKVIQETQYF.

The rearrangement links TRBV5-5 to TRBJ2-7; tentatively, D is TRBD1 (5 bases). CDR3 length: 12 amino acids. V dropped 5 bases and J dropped 3 bases, with 9 bases sitting between them. CDR1 is SGHKS, CDR2 YYEKEE, per germline (reference sequence). The CDR3 DNA reads as TGTGCCAGCAGTGACAGTTACTACGAGCAGTACGTC. Translating gives CASSDSYYEQYV.

The V call is TRBV5-1, the J call TRBJ2-3, with a possible D match to TRBD2 (5 bases). The V end lost 8 bases, the J end lost 2 bases, and 21 bases lay between the germline ends. Germline-derived CDR1 and CDR2 are SGHRS and YFSETQ. The CDR3 extends over 16 amino acids. The CDR3 DNA reads as TGCGCCAGTCTAGCCGAGACACAAGACCCCACAGATACGCAGTATTTT. Protein: CASLAETQDPTDTQYF.